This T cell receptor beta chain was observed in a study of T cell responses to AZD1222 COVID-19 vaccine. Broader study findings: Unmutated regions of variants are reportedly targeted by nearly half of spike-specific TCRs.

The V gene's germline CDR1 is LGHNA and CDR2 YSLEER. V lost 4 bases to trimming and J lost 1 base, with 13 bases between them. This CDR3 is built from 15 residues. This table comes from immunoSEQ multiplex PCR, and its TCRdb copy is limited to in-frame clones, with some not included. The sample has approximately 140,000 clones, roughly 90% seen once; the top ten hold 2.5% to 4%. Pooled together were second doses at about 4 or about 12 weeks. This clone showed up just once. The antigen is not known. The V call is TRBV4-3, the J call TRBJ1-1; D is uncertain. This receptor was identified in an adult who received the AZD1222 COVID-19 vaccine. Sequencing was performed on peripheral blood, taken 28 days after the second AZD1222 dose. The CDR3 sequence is CASSRADTRNTEAFF. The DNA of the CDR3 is TGCGCCAGCAGCCGAGCAGATACACGGAACACTGAAGCTTTCTTT.